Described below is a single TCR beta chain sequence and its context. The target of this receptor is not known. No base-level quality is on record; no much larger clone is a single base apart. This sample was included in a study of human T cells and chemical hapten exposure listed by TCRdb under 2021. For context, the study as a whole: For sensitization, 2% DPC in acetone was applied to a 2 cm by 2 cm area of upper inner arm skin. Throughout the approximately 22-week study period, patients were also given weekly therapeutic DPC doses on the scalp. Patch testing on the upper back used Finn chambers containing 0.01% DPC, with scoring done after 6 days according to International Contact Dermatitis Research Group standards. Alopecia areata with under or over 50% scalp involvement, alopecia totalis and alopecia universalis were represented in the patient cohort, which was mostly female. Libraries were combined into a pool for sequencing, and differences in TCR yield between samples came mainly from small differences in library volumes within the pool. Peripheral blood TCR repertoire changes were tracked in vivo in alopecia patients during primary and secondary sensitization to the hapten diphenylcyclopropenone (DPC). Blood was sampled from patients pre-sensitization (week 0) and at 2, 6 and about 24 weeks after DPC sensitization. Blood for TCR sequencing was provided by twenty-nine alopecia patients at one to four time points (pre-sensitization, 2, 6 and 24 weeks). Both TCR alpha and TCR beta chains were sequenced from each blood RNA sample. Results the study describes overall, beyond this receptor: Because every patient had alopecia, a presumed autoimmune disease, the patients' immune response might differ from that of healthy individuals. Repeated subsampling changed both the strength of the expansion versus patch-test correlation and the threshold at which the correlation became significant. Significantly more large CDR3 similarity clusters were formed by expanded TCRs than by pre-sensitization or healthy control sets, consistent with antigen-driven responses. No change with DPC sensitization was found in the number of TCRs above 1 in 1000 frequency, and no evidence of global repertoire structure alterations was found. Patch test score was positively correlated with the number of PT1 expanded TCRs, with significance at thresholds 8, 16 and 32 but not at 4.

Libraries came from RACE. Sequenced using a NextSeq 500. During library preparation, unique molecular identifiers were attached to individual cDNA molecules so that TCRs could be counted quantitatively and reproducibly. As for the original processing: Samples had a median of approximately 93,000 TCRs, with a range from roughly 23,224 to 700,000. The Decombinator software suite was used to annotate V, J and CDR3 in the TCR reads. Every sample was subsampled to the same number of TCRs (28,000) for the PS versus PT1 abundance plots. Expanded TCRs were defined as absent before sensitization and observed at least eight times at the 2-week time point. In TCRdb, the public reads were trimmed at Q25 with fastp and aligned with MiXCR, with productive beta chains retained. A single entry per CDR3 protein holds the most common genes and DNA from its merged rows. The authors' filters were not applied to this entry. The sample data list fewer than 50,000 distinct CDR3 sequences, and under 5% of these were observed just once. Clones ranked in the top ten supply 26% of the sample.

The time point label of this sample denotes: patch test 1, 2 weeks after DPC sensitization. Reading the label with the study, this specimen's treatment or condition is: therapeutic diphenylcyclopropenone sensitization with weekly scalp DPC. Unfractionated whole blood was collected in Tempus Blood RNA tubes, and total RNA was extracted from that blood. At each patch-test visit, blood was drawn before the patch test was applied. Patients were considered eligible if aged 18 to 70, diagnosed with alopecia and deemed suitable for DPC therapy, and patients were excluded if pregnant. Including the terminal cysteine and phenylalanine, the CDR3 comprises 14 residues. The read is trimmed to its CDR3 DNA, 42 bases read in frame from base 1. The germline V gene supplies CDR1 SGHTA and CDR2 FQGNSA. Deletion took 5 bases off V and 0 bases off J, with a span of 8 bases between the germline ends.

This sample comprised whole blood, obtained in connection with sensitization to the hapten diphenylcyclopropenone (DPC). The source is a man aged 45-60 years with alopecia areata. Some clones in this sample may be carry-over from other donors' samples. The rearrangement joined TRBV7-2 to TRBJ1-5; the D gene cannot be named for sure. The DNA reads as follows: TGTGCCAGCAGCCCTCACGGTAGCAATCAGCCCCAGCATTTT. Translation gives CASSPHGSNQPQHF.